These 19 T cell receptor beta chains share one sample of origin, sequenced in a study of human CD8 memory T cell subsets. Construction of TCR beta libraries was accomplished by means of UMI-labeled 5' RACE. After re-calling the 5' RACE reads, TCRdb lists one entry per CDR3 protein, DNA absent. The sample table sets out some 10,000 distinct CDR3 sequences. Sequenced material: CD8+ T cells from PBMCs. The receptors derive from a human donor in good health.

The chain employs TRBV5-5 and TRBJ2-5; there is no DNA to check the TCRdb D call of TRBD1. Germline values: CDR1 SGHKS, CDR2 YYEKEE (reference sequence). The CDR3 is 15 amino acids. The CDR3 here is CASSASPGRGETQYF. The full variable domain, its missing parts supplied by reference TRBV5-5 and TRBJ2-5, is DAGVTQSPTHLIKTRGQQVTLRCSPISGHKSVSWYQQVLGQGPQFIFQYYEKEERGRGNFPDRFSARQFPNYSSELNVNALLLGDSALYLCASSASPGRGETQYFGPGTRLLVL.

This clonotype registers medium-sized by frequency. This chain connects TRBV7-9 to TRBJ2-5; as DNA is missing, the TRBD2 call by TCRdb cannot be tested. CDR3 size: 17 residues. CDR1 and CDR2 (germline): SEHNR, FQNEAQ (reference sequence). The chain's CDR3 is CASSHGTSGSSKETQYF.

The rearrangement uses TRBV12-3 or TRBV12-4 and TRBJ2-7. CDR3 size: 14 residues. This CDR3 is CASSLVGFAYEQYF.

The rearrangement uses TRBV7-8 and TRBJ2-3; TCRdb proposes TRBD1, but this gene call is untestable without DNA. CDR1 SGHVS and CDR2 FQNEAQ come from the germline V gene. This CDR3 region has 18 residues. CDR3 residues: CASSPKIRRDRSTDTQYF.

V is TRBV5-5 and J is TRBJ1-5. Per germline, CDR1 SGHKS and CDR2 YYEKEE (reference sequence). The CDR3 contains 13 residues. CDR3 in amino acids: CASSRGSNQPQHF. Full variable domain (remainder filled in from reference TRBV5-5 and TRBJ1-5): DAGVTQSPTHLIKTRGQQVTLRCSPISGHKSVSWYQQVLGQGPQFIFQYYEKEERGRGNFPDRFSARQFPNYSSELNVNALLLGDSALYLCASSRGSNQPQHFGDGTRLSIL.

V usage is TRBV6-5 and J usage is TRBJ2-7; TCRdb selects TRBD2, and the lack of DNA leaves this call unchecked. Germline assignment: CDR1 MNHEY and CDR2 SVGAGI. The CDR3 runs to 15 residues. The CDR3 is CASSQRYTLAHEQYF.

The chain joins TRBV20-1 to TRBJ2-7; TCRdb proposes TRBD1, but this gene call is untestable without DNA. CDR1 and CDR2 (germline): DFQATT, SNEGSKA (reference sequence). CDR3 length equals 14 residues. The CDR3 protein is CSARSPTAGYEQYF.

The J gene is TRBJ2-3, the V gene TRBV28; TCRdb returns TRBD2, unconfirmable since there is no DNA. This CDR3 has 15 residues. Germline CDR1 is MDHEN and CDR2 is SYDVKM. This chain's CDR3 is CASSYSGSGTDTQYF.

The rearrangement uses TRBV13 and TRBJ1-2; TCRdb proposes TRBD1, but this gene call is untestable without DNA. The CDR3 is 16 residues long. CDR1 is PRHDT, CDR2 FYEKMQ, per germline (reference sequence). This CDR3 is CASSSTDRGHSYGYTF.

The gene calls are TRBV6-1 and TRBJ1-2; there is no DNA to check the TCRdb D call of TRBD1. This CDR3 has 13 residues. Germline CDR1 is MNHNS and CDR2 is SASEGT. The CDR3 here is CASINDRVDGYTF.

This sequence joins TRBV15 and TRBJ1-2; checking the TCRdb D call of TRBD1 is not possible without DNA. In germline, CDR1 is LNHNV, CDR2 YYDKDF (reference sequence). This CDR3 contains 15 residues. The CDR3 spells CATSRDFGARGGYTF.

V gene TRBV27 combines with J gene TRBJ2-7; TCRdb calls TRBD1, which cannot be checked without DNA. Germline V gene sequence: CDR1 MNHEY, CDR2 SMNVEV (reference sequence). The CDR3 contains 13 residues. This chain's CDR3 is CASSVQGTYEQYF.

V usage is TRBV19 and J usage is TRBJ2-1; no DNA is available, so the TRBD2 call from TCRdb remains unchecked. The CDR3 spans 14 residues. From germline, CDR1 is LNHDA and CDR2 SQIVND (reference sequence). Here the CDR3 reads CASSIERPPDEQFF.

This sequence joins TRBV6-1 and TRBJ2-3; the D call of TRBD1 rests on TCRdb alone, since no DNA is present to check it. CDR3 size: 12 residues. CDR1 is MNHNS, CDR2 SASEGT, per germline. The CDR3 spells CASTLNRDREYF.

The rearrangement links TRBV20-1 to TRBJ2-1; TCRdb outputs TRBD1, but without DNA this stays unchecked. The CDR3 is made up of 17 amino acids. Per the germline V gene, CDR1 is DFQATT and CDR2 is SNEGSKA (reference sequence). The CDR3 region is CSARVPPRGTVYNEQFF.

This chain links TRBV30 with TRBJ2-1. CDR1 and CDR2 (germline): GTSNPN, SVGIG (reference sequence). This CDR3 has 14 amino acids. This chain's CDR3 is CAWSTGGAYNEQFF.

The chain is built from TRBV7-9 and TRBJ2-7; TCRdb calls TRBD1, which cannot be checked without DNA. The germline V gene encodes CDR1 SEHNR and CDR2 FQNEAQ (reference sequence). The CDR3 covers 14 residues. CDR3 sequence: CASSTPGQGYEQYF.

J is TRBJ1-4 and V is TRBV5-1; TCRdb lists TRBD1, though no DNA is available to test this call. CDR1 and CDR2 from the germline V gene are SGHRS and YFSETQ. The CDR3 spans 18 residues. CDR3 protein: CASSARQGRNSLSEKLFF.

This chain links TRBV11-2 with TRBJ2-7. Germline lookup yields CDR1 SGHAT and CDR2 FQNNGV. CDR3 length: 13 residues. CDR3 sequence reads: CASSLESSYEQYF.